A selection of T cell receptor beta chains follows, all from one sample in a study of beta chain features in type 1 diabetes. Assay: immunoSEQ multiplex PCR; the TCRdb copy retains only in-frame clones and omits some. The sample lists 140,000 or so clones; around 8.7% were seen once. What was sequenced was central memory CD4+ T cells from blood. Receptors were obtained from a man aged 18-30 years in good health. CDR3s include the opening cysteine and the closing phenylalanine or tryptophan. The D gene is left open where the match is weak. For some rows the clone size is stated as once, few or many, or as a class when expanded; others skip it.

j_gene,d_gene,abundance,v_gene,CDR3aa,CDR3nt
TRBJ2-3,TRBD2,-,TRBV11-2,CASSLALAGDLTDTQYF,TGTGCCAGCAGCTTAGCTTTAGCGGGGGACCTCACAGATACGCAGTATTTT
TRBJ2-7,TRBD2,-,TRBV6-6,CASSYSEGGAYEQYF,TGTGCCAGCAGTTACTCTGAGGGAGGGGCCTACGAGCAGTACTTC
TRBJ1-5,TRBD1,many,TRBV30,CAWSTGESQPQHF,TGTGCCTGGAGCACAGGGGAATCCCAGCCCCAGCATTTT
TRBJ1-2,-,few,TRBV28,CASSLWQRPDYGYTF,TGTGCCAGCAGTTTATGGCAGAGGCCTGACTATGGCTACACCTTC
TRBJ2-4,TRBD1,few,TRBV6-6,CASSYSGTGGDSQYF,TGTGCCAGCAGTTACTCGGGGACAGGGGGCGATAGTCAGTACTTC
TRBJ2-7,TRBD1,-,TRBV30,CAWSGRTGSFYEQYF,TGTGCCTGGAGTGGCCGGACAGGCTCATTTTACGAGCAGTACTTC
TRBJ1-4,-,few,TRBV10-2,CASADYEKLFF,TGCGCCAGCGCGGATTATGAAAAACTGTTTTTT
TRBJ2-1,TRBD1,-,TRBV6-6,CASSRGQGGNEQFF,TGTGCCAGCAGTCGAGGACAGGGTGGCAATGAGCAGTTCTTC
TRBJ1-1,TRBD1,few,TRBV6-6,CASSGRTGVGTEAFF,TGTGCCAGCAGTGGACGGACAGGGGTTGGCACTGAAGCTTTCTTT
TRBJ2-3,-,-,TRBV5-1,CASSQDSHTQYF,TGCGCCAGCAGCCAGGACAGTCATACGCAGTATTTT
TRBJ2-3,-,few,TRBV7-2,CASSLSRSTSTDTQYF,TGTGCCAGCAGCTTATCCCGGAGTACTAGCACAGATACGCAGTATTTT
TRBJ1-5,-,few,TRBV30,CAWSESGPQPQHF,TGTGCCTGGAGTGAGTCAGGGCCCCAGCCCCAGCATTTT
TRBJ1-6,-,-,TRBV6-5,CASSYRVDRSPLHF,TGTGCCAGCAGTTACCGGGTAGATCGTTCACCCCTCCACTTT
TRBJ1-2,-,few,TRBV18,CASSPKTDNYGYTF,TGTGCCAGCTCACCCAAGACAGATAACTATGGCTACACCTTC
TRBJ2-5,-,few,TRBV7-2,CASSLESGGVKETQYF,TGTGCCAGCAGCTTAGAATCCGGCGGGGTAAAAGAGACCCAGTACTTC
TRBJ2-1,TRBD2,-,TRBV7-6,CASSLGQGSGRDEQFF,TGTGCCAGCAGCTTGGGTCAAGGTAGCGGGCGGGATGAGCAGTTCTTC
TRBJ1-6,TRBD1,-,TRBV19,CASSLRDRANSPLHF,TGTGCCAGTAGCCTCCGGGACAGGGCGAATTCACCCCTCCACTTT
TRBJ2-1,TRBD2,-,TRBV5-1,CASSLAGGVTYNEQFF,TGCGCCAGCAGCTTGGCCGGGGGGGTAACCTACAATGAGCAGTTCTTC
TRBJ1-1,-,few,TRBV10-3,CASSTGEHTEAFF,TGTGCCAGTTCGACAGGAGAACACACTGAAGCTTTCTTT
TRBJ2-1,TRBD2,few,TRBV27,CASFRRRGGYNEQFF,TGTGCCAGTTTTCGGAGGCGGGGGGGCTACAATGAGCAGTTCTTC
TRBJ2-5,TRBD1,few,TRBV7-9,CASSFRDRETQYF,TGTGCCAGCAGCTTCAGGGACAGAGAGACCCAGTACTTC
TRBJ2-5,-,-,TRBV13,CASSLVGTRETQYF,TGTGCCAGCAGCTTAGTTGGGACACGAGAGACCCAGTACTTC
TRBJ2-2,TRBD2,-,TRBV11-2,CASSLGSGGARGTGELFF,TGTGCCAGCAGCTTAGGTAGCGGGGGGGCCCGCGGCACCGGGGAGCTGTTTTTT
TRBJ1-3,-,few,TRBV16,CASSQSPTGGNTIYF,TGTGCCAGCAGCCAATCTCCGACAGGCGGAAACACCATATATTTT
TRBJ1-5,-,-,TRBV7-8,CASSGGAPNSNQPQHF,TGTGCCAGCAGCGGAGGGGCACCCAATAGCAATCAGCCCCAGCATTTT
TRBJ2-6,-,few,TRBV7-8,CASSPGPSSGANVLTF,TGTGCCAGCAGCCCAGGGCCCTCCTCTGGGGCCAACGTCCTGACTTTC
TRBJ2-3,-,-,TRBV7-2,CASSSGLVTDTQYF,TGTGCCAGCAGCTCAGGGTTGGTCACAGATACGCAGTATTTT
TRBJ1-1,-,-,TRBV5-6,CASSLQGSKAFF,TGTGCCAGCAGCCTTCAGGGGAGTAAGGCTTTCTTT
TRBJ1-2,-,-,TRBV7-2,CASSPKTVGYTF,TGTGCCAGCAGCCCTAAGACAGTTGGCTACACCTTC
TRBJ2-3,TRBD2,few,TRBV29-1,CSADGTRTTDTQYF,TGCAGCGCGGATGGGACTAGGACCACAGATACGCAGTATTTT
TRBJ1-6,TRBD1,-,TRBV5-4,CASSGQGPNSPLHF,TGTGCCAGCAGCGGACAGGGTCCGAATTCACCCCTCCACTTT
TRBJ2-5,-,few,TRBV19,CASSIPGETQYF,TGTGCCAGTAGTATCCCGGGGGAGACCCAGTACTTC
TRBJ2-1,-,many,TRBV30,CAWRGVSEQFF,TGTGCCTGGAGGGGCGTTAGTGAGCAGTTCTTC
TRBJ1-5,-,-,TRBV2,CASSYDSSNQPQHF,TGTGCCAGCAGTTACGACAGTAGCAATCAGCCCCAGCATTTT
TRBJ2-3,-,few,TRBV6-5,CASRAGQSTDTQYF,TGTGCCAGCAGGGCGGGACAGAGCACAGATACGCAGTATTTT
TRBJ2-1,-,once,TRBV19,CASSIGRTSSNEQFF,TGTGCCAGTAGTATAGGTAGAACTAGCAGTAATGAGCAGTTCTTC
TRBJ2-7,-,few,TRBV4-2,CASSQAPGQGTYEQYF,TGTGCCAGCAGCCAAGCTCCCGGACAAGGTACCTACGAGCAGTACTTC
TRBJ1-5,-,few,TRBV5-5,CASSLEQGIAIGSQHF,TGTGCCAGCAGCTTGGAACAGGGAATAGCAATTGGGTCCCAGCATTTT
TRBJ1-1,-,few,TRBV30,CAWRTHLNTEAFF,TGTGCCTGGAGGACACACTTGAACACTGAAGCTTTCTTT
TRBJ2-7,-,-,TRBV5-1,CASSFIGDYEQYF,TGCGCCAGCAGCTTCATCGGGGACTACGAGCAGTACTTC
TRBJ2-5,TRBD2,-,TRBV30,CAWSLTSGGQETQYF,TGTGCCTGGAGTCTGACTAGCGGGGGGCAAGAGACCCAGTACTTC
TRBJ2-7,TRBD1,many,TRBV2,CASSRTGGSYEQYF,TGTGCCAGCAGTAGGACAGGGGGGTCCTACGAGCAGTACTTC
TRBJ1-3,-,many,TRBV6-5,CASRSNSGNTIYF,TGTGCCAGCAGGTCGAACAGCGGAAACACCATATATTTT
TRBJ1-2,TRBD1,few,TRBV7-2,CASSLGQGNGYTF,TGTGCCAGCAGCTTGGGACAGGGAAATGGCTACACCTTC
TRBJ2-5,TRBD1,-,TRBV7-2,CASSSWTGASETQYF,TGTGCCAGCAGCTCCTGGACAGGGGCTTCGGAGACCCAGTACTTC
TRBJ1-6,-,few,TRBV5-1,CASSLVQGTDSPLHF,TGCGCCAGCAGCTTGGTTCAGGGGACCGATTCACCCCTCCACTTT
TRBJ1-5,-,many,TRBV30,CAWTRDGNQPQHF,TGTGCCTGGACCAGGGATGGCAATCAGCCCCAGCATTTT
TRBJ1-5,TRBD1,few,TRBV27,CASSLVRDRYQPQHF,TGTGCCAGCAGCCTGGTGAGGGACAGATATCAGCCCCAGCATTTT
TRBJ1-5,-,-,TRBV10-3,CAISDSGKPNQPQHF,TGTGCCATCAGTGATTCGGGAAAGCCCAATCAGCCCCAGCATTTT
TRBJ2-7,-,few,TRBV7-3,CASTRFGVYEQYF,TGTGCCAGCACGCGTTTCGGGGTCTACGAGCAGTACTTC
TRBJ1-4,-,few,TRBV18,CASSLLQGSNEKLFF,TGTGCCAGCTCACTCCTACAGGGATCGAATGAAAAACTGTTTTTT
TRBJ2-5,-,many,TRBV9,CASSLRDTGWTQYF,TGTGCCAGCAGCCTTCGGGACACCGGGTGGACCCAGTACTTC
TRBJ2-3,-,-,TRBV2,CASSEVGASFTDTQYF,TGTGCCAGCAGTGAAGTAGGGGCGTCGTTTACAGATACGCAGTATTTT
TRBJ2-2,-,few,TRBV5-1,CASSFPDTGELFF,TGCGCCAGCAGCTTCCCGGACACCGGGGAGCTGTTTTTT